The 28 T cell receptor beta chains in this list originate from one sample, sequenced in a study. TCRdb re-called the 5' RACE reads through MiXCR, storing one row per CDR3 protein. Of about 32,000 distinct CDR3 sequences in the sample, around 27% are singletons; the top ten hold about 2.5%. Tregs were sorted as CD4+CD25+CD127-/low cells. The material sequenced was tumor-infiltrating Tregs sorted from the breast tumor. All receptors derive from a female donor with breast cancer.

This clonotype has just a few counts. The genes are TRBV20-1 and TRBJ2-7; 14 bases line up with TRBD2. The CDR3 extends over 16 amino acids. Trimming removed 8 bases from V and 1 base from J; junction bases left unmatched: 10. CDR1 and CDR2 from the germline V gene are DFQATT and SNEGSKA (reference sequence). Written as DNA, the CDR3 is TGCAGTTTTACCGGGACTAGCGGGAGAAATTCCTACGAGCAGTACTTC. As protein: CSFTGTSGRNSYEQYF.

This clonotype was seen repeatedly, ten times or more. The chain links TRBV7-2 to TRBJ1-5; possibly TRBD1 for D (5 bases). Trimming removed 1 base at V and 4 bases at J, with 14 bases between. CDR3 length: 16 amino acids. Germline V gene data show CDR1 as SGHTA and CDR2 as FQGNSA. DNA for the CDR3: TGTGCCAGCAGCTTAGACGTACGGCAGGGTAATCAGCCCCAGCATTTT. Protein sequence: CASSLDVRQGNQPQHF.

This clonotype was observed once. A much larger clone sits a single nucleotide away, making a read error possible. It is likely a read error, because the conserved phenylalanine at the end of the CDR3 is missing. The rearrangement uses TRBV11-2 and TRBJ1-1; D unresolved. The CDR3 is made up of 14 amino acids. V dropped 1 base and J dropped 11 bases, with 17 bases sitting between them. Germline V gene lookup returns CDR1 SGHAT and CDR2 FQNNGV. In DNA form, the CDR3 reads TGTGCCAGCAGCTTAGCCCAACCGGGCGGATGGGCTTTCCTT. Protein: CASSLAQPGGWAFL.

V usage is TRBV4-2 and J usage is TRBJ2-6; 7 bases match TRBD1. Losses at the gene ends were 3 bases for V and 0 bases for J; bases not matched to a gene: 5. The CDR3 is made up of 17 amino acids. Germline CDR1 reads LGHNA; CDR2 reads YNFKEQ. In nucleotides, the CDR3 is TGTGCCAGCAGCCAGTCGACAGGGAACTCTGGGGCCAACGTCCTGACTTTC. Translation gives CASSQSTGNSGANVLTF.

The chain couples TRBV6-5 to TRBJ1-2; maybe TRBD1 (5 bases). The length of the CDR3 is 14 residues. CDR1 and CDR2 (germline): MNHEY, SVGAGI. The V gene lost 2 bases and the J gene lost 8 bases, with 15 bases spanning the gap. CDR3 bases: TGTGCCAGCAGTTACAGGGCAGGGAGCTACGGCTACACCTTC. Its translation is CASSYRAGSYGYTF.

This clonotype was detected many times. This chain uses TRBV20-1 with TRBJ1-3; D gene uncertain. CDR1 and CDR2 (germline): DFQATT, SNEGSKA (reference sequence). This CDR3 has 14 residues. Trimming left V 0 bases short and J 0 bases short, with 6 bases between. CDR3 in DNA: TGCAGTGCTAGAGATGCCGGCTCTGGAAACACCATATATTTT. Protein: CSARDAGSGNTIYF.

The gene calls are TRBV11-2 and TRBJ2-3, with TRBD2 as a possible D gene (6 bases). Per the germline V gene, CDR1 is SGHAT and CDR2 is FQNNGV. Between the trimmed V and J ends, which lost 3 bases and 5 bases, there was a span of 18 bases. The CDR3 runs 16 residues. CDR3 in amino acids: CASSFTAGTPLDTQYF. The CDR3 DNA reads as TGTGCCAGCAGCTTTACAGCCGGGACTCCCTTAGATACGCAGTATTTT.

This clonotype was counted ten times or more. J is TRBJ1-1 and V is TRBV7-9; no definite D call. The CDR3 is 14 amino acids. CDR1 and CDR2 (germline): SEHNR, FQNEAQ (reference sequence). Trimming pared 3 bases from V and 1 base from J, leaving 9 bases between. The DNA of the CDR3 is TGTGCCAGCAGCTTGGTGACGGGGAACACTGAAGCTTTCTTT. Protein: CASSLVTGNTEAFF.

This clonotype has just one count. The CDR3 ends on some other residue instead of the conserved phenylalanine or tryptophan, so this is likely a read error. J is TRBJ1-2 and V is TRBV28; weak D call: TRBD1 (6 bases). The germline V gene has CDR1 MDHEN and CDR2 SYDVKM. V was trimmed by 6 bases and J by 7 bases, leaving 12 bases between them. The CDR3 is 12 amino acids. CDR3 protein: CASRYREVGYTL. CDR3 DNA sequence: TGTGCCAGCAGGTACAGGGAGGTTGGCTACACCCTC.

About this clonotype: One base away lies a much larger clone, so this may be a sequencing read error. The J gene is TRBJ1-1, the V gene TRBV6-5; D is unclear. CDR1 and CDR2 (germline): MNHEY, SVGAGI. Deletions cut 5 bases from V and 1 base from J, with 8 bases between. This CDR3 has 13 residues. For the CDR3, the DNA is TGTGCCAGCAGTAGGATTCAGAACACTGAAGCTTTCTTT. Protein: CASSRIQNTEAFF.

A remark on this clonotype: Since no conserved phenylalanine or tryptophan closes the CDR3, a read error is the likely cause. The DNA is omitted, as the CDR3 cannot be located on it reliably, and the CDR3 follows TCRdb's listing. The chain carries TRBV7-9 and TRBJ2-7; the table assigns TRBD1, which was not confirmed against the DNA. Germline assignment: CDR1 SEHNR and CDR2 FQNEAQ (reference sequence). Both ends counted, the CDR3 spans 13 residues. CDR3 amino acids: CASSANQGEFPNS.

This clonotype was seen a few times. A much larger clone is a single base away; this may be a read error. The chain links TRBV24-1 to TRBJ2-6; D is possibly TRBD1 (5 bases). The CDR3 covers 17 residues. The germline gives CDR1 KGHDR, CDR2 SFDVKD. The chain's CDR3 is CATSDVQARSRANVLTF. The CDR3, as DNA: TGTGCCACCAGTGATGTACAGGCCCGCTCTAGGGCCAACGTCCTGACTTTC.

J is TRBJ2-4 and V is TRBV4-1; 10 nucleotides match TRBD1. Germline assignment: CDR1 MGHRA and CDR2 YSYEKL. The CDR3 covers 19 residues. With 0 bases clipped from V and 1 base from J, the junction kept 9 bases outside the gene matches. As DNA, the CDR3 is TGCGCCAGCAGCCAAGAGGGACCGGGACAGGGGTGGGCCAAAAACATTCAGTACTTC. Amino acids: CASSQEGPGQGWAKNIQYF.

This clonotype was recorded at least ten times. The V and J genes are TRBV11-2 and TRBJ2-1; D is ambiguous. Trimming pared 4 bases from V and 0 bases from J, leaving 10 bases between. CDR3 length: 15 residues. Germline V gene data show CDR1 as SGHAT and CDR2 as FQNNGV. Here the CDR3 reads CASSSTYPSYNEQFF. CDR3 DNA: TGTGCCAGCAGCTCGACTTATCCCTCCTACAATGAGCAGTTCTTC.

This clonotype was counted a single time. This chain uses TRBV5-1 with TRBJ2-3, with D unresolved. The CDR3 loop spans 12 amino acids. Looked up from germline, CDR1 is SGHRS and CDR2 is YFSETQ. V gave up 4 bases and J gave up 5 bases, with 8 bases separating them. In nucleotides, the CDR3 is TGCGCCAGCAGCCTGTTCGAAGATACGCAGTATTTT. This translates into CASSLFEDTQYF.

Ten or more counts support this clonotype. The rearrangement joins TRBV20-1 to TRBJ2-7; 7 nucleotides match TRBD2. The length of the CDR3 is 15 residues. The junction had 8 bases not matched to a gene; V was cut back by 0 bases and J by 3 bases. The germline V gene encodes CDR1 DFQATT and CDR2 SNEGSKA (reference sequence). This CDR3 is CSARDRGGRNYEQYF. In DNA, the CDR3 is TGCAGTGCTAGAGATCGTGGCGGGAGAAACTACGAGCAGTACTTC.

The chain recombines TRBV4-1 with TRBJ1-1, with a tentative D call TRBD1 (6 bases). The germline V gene encodes CDR1 MGHRA and CDR2 YSYEKL. V was clipped by 4 bases and J by 1 base, with 22 bases between them. The CDR3 runs to 18 residues. The CDR3 DNA reads TGCGCCAGCAGCCGGGGGACAAAGGATATAATAAGGAACACTGAAGCTTTCTTT. This sequence encodes CASSRGTKDIIRNTEAFF.

In the case of this clonotype: This may arise from a read error, as a much more abundant clone is one base away. The chain carries TRBV20-1 and TRBJ2-1; D might be TRBD1 or TRBD2, each matching 6 bases. Germline CDR1 DFQATT, CDR2 SNEGSKA (reference sequence). The CDR3 consists of 14 residues. The V and J ends lost 7 bases and 7 bases respectively, with 20 bases between them. CDR3 coding DNA: TGCAGTGTCGTCGCGTTCGGGGGCGTAAATGAGCAGTTCTTC. This codes for CSVVAFGGVNEQFF.

Of note for this clonotype: A clone one base away is much larger, so this may be a read error. The rearrangement uses TRBV15 and TRBJ1-5; D unresolved. Germline CDR1 reads LNHNV; CDR2 reads YYDKDF (reference sequence). V was shortened by 2 bases and J by 6 bases, with 8 bases between the two germline ends. CDR3 length equals 13 residues. The CDR3 reads CATSRNLGQPQHF. DNA for the CDR3: TGTGCCACCAGCAGAAATTTAGGTCAGCCCCAGCATTTT.

The chain joins TRBV5-6 to TRBJ2-7; D may be TRBD1 (5 bases). Deletions cut 4 bases from V and 4 bases from J, with 9 bases between. Per germline, CDR1 SGHDT and CDR2 YYEEEE. The CDR3 sequence is 12 residues long. The CDR3 coding sequence is TGTGCCAGCAGCCGATACAGGTACGAGCAGTACTTC. As protein: CASSRYRYEQYF.

Remarks on this clonotype: This may come from a read error, since a much larger clone is one base off. The chain has TRBV12-3 or TRBV12-4 and TRBJ2-1, with 12 bases matching TRBD2. V lost 5 bases and J lost 6; bases outside the gene matches: 2. The CDR3 extends over 14 amino acids. CDR3 residues: CASSLTSGGNEQFF. The DNA of the CDR3 is TGTGCCAGCAGTCTGACTAGCGGGGGCAATGAGCAGTTCTTC.

This clonotype has at least ten counts. This chain uses TRBV11-2 with TRBJ2-7; D perhaps matches TRBD2 (5 bases). The CDR3 is made up of 15 amino acids. Per the germline V gene, CDR1 is SGHAT and CDR2 is FQNNGV. V was clipped by 1 base and J by 7 bases, with 17 bases between them. The CDR3 loop is CASSLVPLESSEQYF. The DNA of the CDR3 is TGTGCCAGCAGCTTAGTACCACTAGAGTCTTCTGAGCAGTACTTC.

There are many counts of this clonotype. The chain has TRBV7-8 and TRBJ1-5, with D perhaps matching TRBD1 (6 bases). This CDR3 region has 14 residues. CDR1 and CDR2 from the germline V gene are SGHVS and FQNEAQ. Trimming took off 5 bases at V and 2 bases at J, with 10 bases between the two ends. CDR3 DNA: TGTGCCAGCAGCCTGAACAGGGGCAATCAGCCCCAGCATTTT. It is translated as CASSLNRGNQPQHF.

V and J are TRBV24-1 and TRBJ2-5; D is possibly TRBD1 or TRBD2 (5 bases each). Germline values: CDR1 KGHDR, CDR2 SFDVKD. This CDR3 has 13 residues. Trimming removed 4 bases from V and 5 bases from J, with 10 bases in between. The CDR3 DNA is TGTGCCACCAGTGAGGGGGTAGAGGAGACCCAGTACTTC. This encodes CATSEGVEETQYF.

Ten or more counts support this clonotype. This chain joins TRBV20-1 and TRBJ2-1; 8 bases line up with TRBD2. The germline V gene has CDR1 DFQATT and CDR2 SNEGSKA (reference sequence). The CDR3 covers 14 residues. The J segment lost 7 bases and the V segment lost 5 bases, leaving 10 bases of the junction unmatched. CDR3 coding DNA: TGCAGTGCTCCCACCGGGAGGGCTATAAATGAGCAGTTCTTC. This sequence encodes CSAPTGRAINEQFF.

This clonotype is deemed medium-sized. The V gene is TRBV24-1, the J gene TRBJ2-1; D perhaps matches TRBD1 (5 bases). Per germline, CDR1 KGHDR and CDR2 SFDVKD. The CDR3 runs to 12 residues. Trimming took off 4 bases at V and 7 bases at J, with 7 bases between the two ends. The CDR3 loop is CATSEGHNEQFF. CDR3 bases: TGTGCCACCAGTGAGGGGCATAATGAGCAGTTCTTC.

This clonotype was observed many times. This chain links TRBV7-9 with TRBJ2-3, with D uncertain. Trimming took 6 bases from V and 7 from J, leaving 11 bases between them. CDR3 size: 12 residues. Germline V gene lookup returns CDR1 SEHNR and CDR2 FQNEAQ (reference sequence). CDR3 region: CASSRAVNTQYF. Written as DNA, the CDR3 is TGTGCCAGCAGTCGGGCGGTAAATACGCAGTATTTT.

Remarks on this clonotype: A read error is likely, as this CDR3 ends without the conserved phenylalanine or tryptophan. The genes are TRBV20-1 and TRBJ1-1; D not certain. CDR1 and CDR2 (germline): DFQATT, SNEGSKA (reference sequence). Trimming cost V 7 bases and J 1 base, with 13 bases left between them. This CDR3 contains 13 residues. CDR3 loop: CSGASGANTEAFL. The CDR3 coding sequence is TGCAGTGGGGCTAGCGGAGCGAACACTGAAGCTTTCCTT.